This section outlines one T cell receptor (beta chain) sequence together with its context. This clonotype has only a few counts. Its recognized antigen is unknown. Nothing much larger sits one base from this clone, and base qualities are not available. This entry comes from a study of T cells after yellow fever vaccination (dated by TCRdb to about 2019). With regard to the full study: The SMART-Seq v4 Ultra Low Input RNA kit was used to prepare libraries from fractions with low cell numbers. To track T-cell clones before and after primary and booster YFV17D yellow fever vaccination, bulk TCR alpha and beta repertoires were sequenced longitudinally. The cohort comprised two healthy male donors, one aged 18 to 30 and one aged 30 to 39 years. Bulk PBMC replicates and cell subsets were isolated from blood drawn at multiple timepoints before and after both primary and secondary immunization.

V and J are trimmed by 2 bases and 8 bases, and the gene matches miss 1 base of the junction. From the germline V gene, CDR1 is SGHRS and CDR2 is YFSETQ. There are 12 amino acids in the CDR3, from cysteine to phenylalanine inclusive. The DNA shown is the 36-base CDR3, in frame from base 1. What the research found in general, with its limitations: The study included only two donors, which limits how far the findings can be generalized. Most clones expanded after primary vaccination were re-detected after the booster (96% of CD4 and 80% to 90% of CD8), suggesting broad memory maintenance. Because abundant contaminating clonotypes from the bulk population could be contained in FACS-sorted repertoires, computational filtering was required. A small fraction of clonotypes appeared in both the CD4 and CD8 compartments, likely as a result of convergent recombination. Compared with the primary T-cell response, the secondary T-cell response was weaker but faster, peaking on day 5 rather than day 15.

TCR cDNA was synthesized by 5'RACE template switching, through which a universal primer site and unique molecular identifiers were introduced. Priming for cDNA synthesis came from both the TCR alpha and TCR beta constant segments. Two PCR steps were used to amplify libraries, with sample barcodes and sequencing adapters being added in the second step. Sequencing of libraries was performed on Illumina HiSeq 2500 (2x100 bp) or NovaSeq (2x150 bp). From the authors' description of their analysis: Demultiplexing of reads and collapsing into UMI consensus sequences were performed with MIGEC, and V(D)J alignment was carried out with MiXCR. Vaccine-responding clonotypes were identified with edgeR using replicate PBMC samples, with FDR below 0.01 and a log2 fold change above 5 up to day 15 being required. Each bulk clonotype received a CD4 or CD8 identity based on whether the sequenced CD4 or CD8 repertoire contained that clonotype at higher abundance. The raw public reads went through TCRdb reprocessing: fastp at Q25, MiXCR clone calling, in-frame beta chains kept. Each CDR3 protein appears once, grouped with its most common genes and DNA. TCRdb's processing, not the authors', yielded these V and J calls. For this sample the table gives more than 350,000 distinct CDR3 sequences, of which around a tenth were detected only once. The ten largest clones take up around 19% of the sample.

The treatment or condition label corresponds to: live attenuated yellow fever vaccine strain. At each blood-draw timepoint, two biological replicates of bulk PBMCs were obtained. PBMCs were isolated from peripheral blood using a standard Ficoll-Paque protocol. RNA was extracted with TriZol from bulk PBMCs, CD4 and CD8 fractions, and dextramer-positive and dextramer-negative fractions. The V and J genes are TRBV5-1 and TRBJ1-2; 9 junctional bases match TRBD1. The sample consisted of PBMCs, taken on the day of the first yellow fever vaccination. The receptor was derived from a young man who received the YFV17D yellow fever vaccine. DNA sequence: TGCGCCAGCAGCTTAGGGACAGGGGGCTACACCTTC. This translates into CASSLGTGGYTF.